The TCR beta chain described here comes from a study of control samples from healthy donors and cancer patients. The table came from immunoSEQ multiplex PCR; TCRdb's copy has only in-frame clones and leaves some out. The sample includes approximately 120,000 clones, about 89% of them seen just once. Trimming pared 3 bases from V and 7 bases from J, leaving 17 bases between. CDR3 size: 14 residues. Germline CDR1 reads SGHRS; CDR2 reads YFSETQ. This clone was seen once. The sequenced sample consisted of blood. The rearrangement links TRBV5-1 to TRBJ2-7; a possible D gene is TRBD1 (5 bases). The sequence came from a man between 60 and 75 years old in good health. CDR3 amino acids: CASSSQGFRVEQYF. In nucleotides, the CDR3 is TGCGCCAGCAGCTCGCAGGGATTTAGGGTGGAGCAGTACTTC.